A single sample is the source of the 4 T cell receptor beta chains below, sequenced in a study of OX40 agonist ivuxolimab in advanced cancers. Data came from immunoSEQ multiplex PCR; TCRdb stores just in-frame clones and leaves some out. This table holds around 100,000 clones, around nine tenths found once. The sequenced sample was CD4+ or CD8+ T cells sorted from blood, obtained in a trial of the OX40 agonist ivuxolimab. Receptors were obtained from an adult with an advanced solid tumor such as melanoma, head and neck, liver or kidney cancer.

This clone was picked up a small number of times. This chain uses TRBV9 with TRBJ1-1; D remains unclear. The CDR3 is made up of 9 amino acids. V lost 0 bases and J 11 bases, leaving 2 bases between the germline ends. The V gene's germline CDR1 is SGDLS and CDR2 YYNGEE. The CDR3 nucleotides are TGTGCCAGCAGCGTAGACGCTTTCTTT. Translating gives CASSVDAFF.

The gene calls are TRBV18 and TRBJ2-1, with 7 bases fitting TRBD1. This CDR3 contains 16 residues. Looked up from germline, CDR1 is KGHSH and CDR2 is LQKENI. Trimming at V came to 2 bases and at J to 5 bases, leaving 9 bases not matched to a gene. In DNA, the CDR3 is TGTGCCAGCTCACCATTGGCACAGGGGACGCACAATGAGCAGTTCTTC. Residues: CASSPLAQGTHNEQFF.

The chain employs TRBV6-1 and TRBJ2-7; D call uncertain. Trimming took 2 bases from V and 7 from J, leaving 12 bases between them. This CDR3 is built from 13 residues. The germline V gene encodes CDR1 MNHNS and CDR2 SASEGT. This CDR3 is CASSENLRGEQYF. The CDR3 bases are TGTGCCAGCAGTGAAAATCTCCGTGGGGAGCAGTACTTC.

The genes are TRBV2 and TRBJ2-4, with 8 bases lining up with TRBD1. Per the germline V gene, CDR1 is SNHLY and CDR2 is FYNNEI. V dropped 6 bases and J dropped 6; count of bases not matched to a gene: 7. There are 14 residues in the CDR3. CDR3 bases: TGTGCCAGCAGACAGGGGGTATCGGGAAACATTCAGTACTTC. Its translation is CASRQGVSGNIQYF.